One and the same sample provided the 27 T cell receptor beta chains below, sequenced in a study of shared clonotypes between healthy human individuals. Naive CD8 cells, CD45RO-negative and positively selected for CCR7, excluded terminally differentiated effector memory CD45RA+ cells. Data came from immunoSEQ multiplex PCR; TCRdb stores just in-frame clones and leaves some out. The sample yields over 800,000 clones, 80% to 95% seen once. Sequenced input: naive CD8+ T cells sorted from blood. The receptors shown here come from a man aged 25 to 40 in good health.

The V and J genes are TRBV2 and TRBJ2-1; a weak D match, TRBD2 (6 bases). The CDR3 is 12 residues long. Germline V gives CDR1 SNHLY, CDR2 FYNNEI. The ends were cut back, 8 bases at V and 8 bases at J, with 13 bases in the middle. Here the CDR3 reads CASGGIAYEQFF. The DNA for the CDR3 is TGTGCCAGCGGGGGGATTGCGTATGAGCAGTTCTTC.

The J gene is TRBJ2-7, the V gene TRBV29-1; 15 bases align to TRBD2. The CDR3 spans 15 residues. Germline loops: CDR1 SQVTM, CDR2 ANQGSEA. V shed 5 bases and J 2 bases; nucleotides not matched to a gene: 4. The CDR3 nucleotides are TGCAGCGTTCTAGGACTAGCGGGAGGGCCCTACGAGCAGTACTTC. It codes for CSVLGLAGGPYEQYF.

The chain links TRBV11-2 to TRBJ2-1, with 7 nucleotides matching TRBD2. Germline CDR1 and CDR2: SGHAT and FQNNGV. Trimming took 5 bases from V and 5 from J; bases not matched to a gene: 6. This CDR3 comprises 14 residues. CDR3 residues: CASSAQRGNNEQFF. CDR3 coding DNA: TGTGCCAGCAGCGCCCAGCGGGGCAACAATGAGCAGTTCTTC.

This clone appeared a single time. The CDR3 region is CASATSGNTEAFF. CDR3 in DNA: TGTGCCAGCGCCACTTCCGGGAACACTGAAGCTTTCTTT. This rearrangement joins TRBV6-5 to TRBJ1-1; the D is unclear. The V gene's germline CDR1 is MNHEY and CDR2 SVGAGI. The V end was cut by 8 bases, the J end by 1 base, with 11 bases between. This CDR3 is built from 13 residues.

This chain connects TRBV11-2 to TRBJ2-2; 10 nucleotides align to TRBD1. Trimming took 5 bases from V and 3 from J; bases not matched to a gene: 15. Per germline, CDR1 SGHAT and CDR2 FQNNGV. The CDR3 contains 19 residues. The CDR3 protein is CASSRNTAPGQGYTGELFF. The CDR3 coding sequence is TGTGCCAGCAGCAGGAACACCGCTCCGGGACAGGGGTACACCGGGGAGCTGTTTTTT.

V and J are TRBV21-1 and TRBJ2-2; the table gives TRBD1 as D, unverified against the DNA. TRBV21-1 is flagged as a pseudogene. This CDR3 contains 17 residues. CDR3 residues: CASTYTGQGWTTGELFF. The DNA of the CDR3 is TGTGCCAGCACATACACGGGACAGGGTTGGACCACCGGGGAGCTGTTTTTT.

The CDR3 bases are TGTGCCAGCAGCTCTCCTCGGGAGTCGCATGAGCAGTTCTTC. This codes for CASSSPRESHEQFF. V usage is TRBV7-9 and J usage is TRBJ2-1; tentatively, D is TRBD2 (6 bases). CDR1 SEHNR and CDR2 FQNEAQ come from the germline V gene (reference sequence). The CDR3 covers 14 residues. Trimming removed 4 bases at V and 8 bases at J, with 15 bases between. Variable domain in full (rest from reference TRBV7-9 and TRBJ2-1): DTGVSQNPRHKITKRGQNVTFRCDPISEHNRLYWYRQTLGQGPEFLTYFQNEAQLEKSRLLSDRFSAERPKGSFSTLEIQRTEQGDSAMYLCASSSPRESHEQFFGPGTRLTVL.

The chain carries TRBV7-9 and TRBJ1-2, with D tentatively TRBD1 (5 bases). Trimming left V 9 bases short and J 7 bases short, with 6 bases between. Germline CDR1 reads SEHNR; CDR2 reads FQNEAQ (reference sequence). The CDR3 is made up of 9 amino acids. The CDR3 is CASGGGYTF. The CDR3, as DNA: TGTGCCAGTGGGGGTGGCTACACCTTC.

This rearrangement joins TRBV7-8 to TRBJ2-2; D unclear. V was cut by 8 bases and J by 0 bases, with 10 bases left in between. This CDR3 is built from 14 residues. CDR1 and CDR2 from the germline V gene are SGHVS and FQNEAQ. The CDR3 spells CASSVGSNTGELFF. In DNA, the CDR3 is TGTGCCAGCTCGGTAGGGTCGAACACCGGGGAGCTGTTTTTT.

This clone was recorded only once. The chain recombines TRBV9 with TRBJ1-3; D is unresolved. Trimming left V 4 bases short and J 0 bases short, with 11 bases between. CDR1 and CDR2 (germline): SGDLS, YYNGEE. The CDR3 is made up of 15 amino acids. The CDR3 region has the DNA TGTGCCAGCAGCCCCGACACGAACTCTGGAAACACCATATATTTT. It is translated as CASSPDTNSGNTIYF.

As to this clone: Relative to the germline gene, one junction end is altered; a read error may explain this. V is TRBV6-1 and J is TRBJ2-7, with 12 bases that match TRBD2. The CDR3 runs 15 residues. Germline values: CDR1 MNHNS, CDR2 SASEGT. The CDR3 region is CASSDPGLAGPPPIF. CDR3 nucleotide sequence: TGTGCCAGCAGTGACCCGGGACTAGCGGGCCCACCCCCTATATTC.

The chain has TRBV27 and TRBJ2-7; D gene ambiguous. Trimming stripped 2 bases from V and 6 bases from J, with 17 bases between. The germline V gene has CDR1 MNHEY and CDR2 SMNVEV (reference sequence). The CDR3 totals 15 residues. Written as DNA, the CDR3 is TGTGCCAGCAGTTTAGACTCCCCCAGGTCCGGCGAGCAGTACTTC. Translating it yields CASSLDSPRSGEQYF.

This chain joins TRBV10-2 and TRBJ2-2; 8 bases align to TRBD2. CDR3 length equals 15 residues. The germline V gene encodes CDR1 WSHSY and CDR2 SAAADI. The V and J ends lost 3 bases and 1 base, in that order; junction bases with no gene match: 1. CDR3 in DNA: TGCGCCAGCAGTGACGCGGGAGGGAACACCGGGGAGCTGTTTTTT. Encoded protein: CASSDAGGNTGELFF.

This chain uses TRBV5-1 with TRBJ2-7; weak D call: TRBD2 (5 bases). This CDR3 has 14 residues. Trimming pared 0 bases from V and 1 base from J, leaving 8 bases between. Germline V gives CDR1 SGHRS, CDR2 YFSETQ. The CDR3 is CASSLAGLSYEQYF. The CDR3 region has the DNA TGCGCCAGCAGCTTGGCCGGACTGTCCTACGAGCAGTACTTC.

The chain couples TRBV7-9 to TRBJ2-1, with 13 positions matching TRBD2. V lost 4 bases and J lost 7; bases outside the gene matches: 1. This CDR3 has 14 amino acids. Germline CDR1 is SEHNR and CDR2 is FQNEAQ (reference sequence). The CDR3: CASSWTSGSNEQFF. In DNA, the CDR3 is TGTGCCAGCAGCTGGACTAGCGGGAGTAATGAGCAGTTCTTC.

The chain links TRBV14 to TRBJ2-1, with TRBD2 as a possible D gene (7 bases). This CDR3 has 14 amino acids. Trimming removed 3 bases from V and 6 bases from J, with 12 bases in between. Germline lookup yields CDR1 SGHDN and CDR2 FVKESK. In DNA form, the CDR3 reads TGTGCCAGCAGCCAGGGGGGGCAGACCAATGAGCAGTTCTTC. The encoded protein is CASSQGGQTNEQFF.

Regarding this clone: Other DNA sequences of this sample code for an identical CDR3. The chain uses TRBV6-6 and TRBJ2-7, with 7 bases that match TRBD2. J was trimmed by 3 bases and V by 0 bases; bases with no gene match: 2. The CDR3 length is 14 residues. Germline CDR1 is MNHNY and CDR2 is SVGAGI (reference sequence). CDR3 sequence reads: CASSYSGGSYEQYF. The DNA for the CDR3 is TGTGCCAGCAGTTACTCCGGCGGGAGCTACGAGCAGTACTTC.

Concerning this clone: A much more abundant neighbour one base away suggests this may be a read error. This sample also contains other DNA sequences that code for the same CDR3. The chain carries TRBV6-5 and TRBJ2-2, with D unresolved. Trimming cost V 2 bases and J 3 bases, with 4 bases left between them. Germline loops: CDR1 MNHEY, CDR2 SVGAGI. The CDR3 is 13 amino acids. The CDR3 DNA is TGTGCCAGCAGTTACAGGGACACCGGGGAGCTGTTTTTT. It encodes CASSYRDTGELFF.

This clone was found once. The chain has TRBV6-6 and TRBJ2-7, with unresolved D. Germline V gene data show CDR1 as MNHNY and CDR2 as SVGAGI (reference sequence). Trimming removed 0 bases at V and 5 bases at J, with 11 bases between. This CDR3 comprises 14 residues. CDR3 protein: CASSYSNSEDEQYF. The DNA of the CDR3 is TGTGCCAGCAGTTACTCGAATTCGGAAGACGAGCAGTACTTC.

The CDR3 bases are TGTGCCAGCAGACCAGGGGCAAGCAATCAGCCCCAGCATTTT. This translates into CASRPGASNQPQHF. The genes are TRBV28 and TRBJ1-5; weak D call: TRBD1 (6 bases). The germline CDR1 and CDR2 sequences are MDHEN and SYDVKM. V lost 6 bases and J 1 base, leaving 10 bases between the germline ends. The CDR3 contains 14 residues.

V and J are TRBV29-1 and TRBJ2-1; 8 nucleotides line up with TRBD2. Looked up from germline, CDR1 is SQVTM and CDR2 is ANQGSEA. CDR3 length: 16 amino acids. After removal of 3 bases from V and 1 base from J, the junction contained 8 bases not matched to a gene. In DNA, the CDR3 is TGCAGCGTTGACGGATTAGCGGGAACATCCTACAATGAGCAGTTCTTC. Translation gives CSVDGLAGTSYNEQFF.

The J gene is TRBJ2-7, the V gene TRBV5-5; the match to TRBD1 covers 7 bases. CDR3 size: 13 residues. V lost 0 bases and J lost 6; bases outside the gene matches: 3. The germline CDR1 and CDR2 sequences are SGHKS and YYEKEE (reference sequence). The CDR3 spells CASSLASGGEQYF. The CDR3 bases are TGTGCCAGCAGCTTGGCCTCAGGGGGCGAGCAGTACTTC.

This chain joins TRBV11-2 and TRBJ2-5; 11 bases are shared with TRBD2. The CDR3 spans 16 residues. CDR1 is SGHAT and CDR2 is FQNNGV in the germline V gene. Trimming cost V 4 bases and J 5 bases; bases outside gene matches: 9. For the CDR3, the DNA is TGTGCCAGCAGCTCCGTACCCTTAGCGGGAGGGGAGACCCAGTACTTC. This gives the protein CASSSVPLAGGETQYF.

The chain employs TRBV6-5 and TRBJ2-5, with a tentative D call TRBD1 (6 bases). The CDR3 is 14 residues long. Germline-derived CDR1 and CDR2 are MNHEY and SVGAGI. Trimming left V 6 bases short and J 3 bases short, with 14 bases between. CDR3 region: CASSIPGEEETQYF. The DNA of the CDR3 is TGTGCCAGCAGCATCCCAGGGGAAGAAGAGACCCAGTACTTC.

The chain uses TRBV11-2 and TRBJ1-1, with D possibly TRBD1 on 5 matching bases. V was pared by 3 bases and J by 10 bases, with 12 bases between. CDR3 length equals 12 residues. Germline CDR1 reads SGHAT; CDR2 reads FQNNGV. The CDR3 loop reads CASSLGLSGAFF. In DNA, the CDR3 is TGTGCCAGCAGCTTGGGACTCTCAGGAGCTTTCTTT.

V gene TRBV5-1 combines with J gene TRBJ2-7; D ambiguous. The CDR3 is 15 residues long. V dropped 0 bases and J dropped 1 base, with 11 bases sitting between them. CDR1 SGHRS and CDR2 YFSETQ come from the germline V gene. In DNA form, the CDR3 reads TGCGCCAGCAGCTTGGGACTTGGCAGGTCCTACGAGCAGTACTTC. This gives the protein CASSLGLGRSYEQYF. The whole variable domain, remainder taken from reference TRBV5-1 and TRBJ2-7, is KAGVTQTPRYLIKTRGQQVTLSCSPISGHRSVSWYQQTPGQGLQFLFEYFSETQRNKGNFPGRFSGRQFSNSRSEMNVSTLELGDSALYLCASSLGLGRSYEQYFGPGTRLTVT.

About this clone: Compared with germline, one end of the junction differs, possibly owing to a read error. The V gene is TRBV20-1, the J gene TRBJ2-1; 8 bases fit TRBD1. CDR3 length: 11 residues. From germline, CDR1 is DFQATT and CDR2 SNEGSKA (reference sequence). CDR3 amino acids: CSATGQGEEFF. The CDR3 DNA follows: TGCAGTGCCACCGGACAGGGTGAGGAGTTCTTC.